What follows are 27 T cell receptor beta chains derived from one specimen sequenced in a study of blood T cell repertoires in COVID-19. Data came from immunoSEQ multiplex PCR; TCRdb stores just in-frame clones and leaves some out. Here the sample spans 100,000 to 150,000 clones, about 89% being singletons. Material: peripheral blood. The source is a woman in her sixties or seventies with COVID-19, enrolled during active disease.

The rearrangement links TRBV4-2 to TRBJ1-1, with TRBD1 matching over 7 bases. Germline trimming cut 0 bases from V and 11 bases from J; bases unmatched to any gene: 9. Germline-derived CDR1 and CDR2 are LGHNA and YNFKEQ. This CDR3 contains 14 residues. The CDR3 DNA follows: TGTGCCAGCAGCCAAGATCTGGGACAGTTTACCGCTTTCTTT. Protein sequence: CASSQDLGQFTAFF.

In DNA, the CDR3 is TGTGCCAGTAGTAAACGACAGGGTGAGGGTCCCTACGAGCAGTACTTC. Amino acid sequence: CASSKRQGEGPYEQYF. The rearrangement uses TRBV19 and TRBJ2-7; 7 bases match TRBD1. This CDR3 has 16 residues. The V and J ends lost 4 bases and 2 bases, in that order; junction bases with no gene match: 11. Germline assignment: CDR1 LNHDA and CDR2 SQIVND (reference sequence).

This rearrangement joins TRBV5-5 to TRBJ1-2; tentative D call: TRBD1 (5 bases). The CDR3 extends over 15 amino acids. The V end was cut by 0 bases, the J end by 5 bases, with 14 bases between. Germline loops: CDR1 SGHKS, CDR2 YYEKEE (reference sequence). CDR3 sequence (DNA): TGTGCCAGCAGCTTGGAGGGGTCGGAGTTTTATGGCTACACCTTC. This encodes CASSLEGSEFYGYTF.

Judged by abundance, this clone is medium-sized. The CDR3 protein is CASTQPGGFLGQFF. The CDR3 DNA reads as TGTGCCAGCACCCAACCCGGGGGGTTCCTAGGGCAGTTCTTC. J is TRBJ2-1 and V is TRBV28, with TRBD2 identical over 7 bases. The V segment lost 7 bases and the J segment 12 bases; nucleotides outside the gene matches: 15. There are 14 residues in the CDR3. Germline loops: CDR1 MDHEN, CDR2 SYDVKM.

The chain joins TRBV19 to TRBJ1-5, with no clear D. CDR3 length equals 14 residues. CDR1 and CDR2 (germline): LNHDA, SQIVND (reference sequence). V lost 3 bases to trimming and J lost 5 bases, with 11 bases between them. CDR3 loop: CASSILTVHQPQHF. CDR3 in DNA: TGTGCCAGTAGTATTCTAACAGTCCATCAGCCCCAGCATTTT.

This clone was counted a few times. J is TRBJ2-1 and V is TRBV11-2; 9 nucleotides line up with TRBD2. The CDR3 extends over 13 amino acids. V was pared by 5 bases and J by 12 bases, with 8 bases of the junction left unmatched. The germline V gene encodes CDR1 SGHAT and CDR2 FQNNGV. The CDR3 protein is CASSKERGAPQFF. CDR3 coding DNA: TGTGCCAGCAGCAAGGAGCGGGGGGCACCGCAGTTCTTC.

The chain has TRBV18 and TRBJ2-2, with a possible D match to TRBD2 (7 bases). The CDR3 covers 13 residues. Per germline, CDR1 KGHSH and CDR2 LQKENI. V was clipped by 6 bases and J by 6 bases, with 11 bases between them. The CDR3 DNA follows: TGTGCCAGCTCCGCGGGGGCGTCCGGGGAGCTGTTTTTT. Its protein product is CASSAGASGELFF.

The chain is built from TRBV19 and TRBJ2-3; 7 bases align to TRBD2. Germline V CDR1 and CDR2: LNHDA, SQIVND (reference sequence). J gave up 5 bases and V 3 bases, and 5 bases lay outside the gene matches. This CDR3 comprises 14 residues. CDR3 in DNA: TGTGCCAGTAGTATCCCTGGACTAGGAGATACGCAGTATTTT. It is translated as CASSIPGLGDTQYF.

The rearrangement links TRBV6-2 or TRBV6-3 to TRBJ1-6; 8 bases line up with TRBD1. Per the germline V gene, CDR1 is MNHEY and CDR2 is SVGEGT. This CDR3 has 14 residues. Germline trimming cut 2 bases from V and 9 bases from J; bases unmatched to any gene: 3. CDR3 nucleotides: TGTGCCAGCAGTTACGGACAGGGTATTTCACCCCTCCACTTT. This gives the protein CASSYGQGISPLHF.

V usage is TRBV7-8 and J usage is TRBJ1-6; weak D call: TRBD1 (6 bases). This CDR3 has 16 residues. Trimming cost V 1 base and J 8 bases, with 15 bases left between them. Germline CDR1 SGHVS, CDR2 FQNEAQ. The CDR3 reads CASSLEGGTPDSPLHF. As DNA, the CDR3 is TGTGCCAGCAGCTTAGAGGGGGGGACACCCGATTCACCCCTCCACTTT.

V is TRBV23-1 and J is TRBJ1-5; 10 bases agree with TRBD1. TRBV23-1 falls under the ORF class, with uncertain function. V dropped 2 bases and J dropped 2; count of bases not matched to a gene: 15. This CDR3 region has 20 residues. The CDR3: CASSQILGETGGYRNQPQHF. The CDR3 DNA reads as TGCGCCAGCAGTCAAATCTTAGGGGAGACAGGGGGCTATCGCAATCAGCCCCAGCATTTT.

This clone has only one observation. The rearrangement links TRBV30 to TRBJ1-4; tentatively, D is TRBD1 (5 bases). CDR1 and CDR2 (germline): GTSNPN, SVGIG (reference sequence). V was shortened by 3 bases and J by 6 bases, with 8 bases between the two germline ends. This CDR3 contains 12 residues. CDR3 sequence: CAWSQTDEKLFF. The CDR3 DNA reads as TGTGCCTGGAGCCAGACAGATGAAAAACTGTTTTTT.

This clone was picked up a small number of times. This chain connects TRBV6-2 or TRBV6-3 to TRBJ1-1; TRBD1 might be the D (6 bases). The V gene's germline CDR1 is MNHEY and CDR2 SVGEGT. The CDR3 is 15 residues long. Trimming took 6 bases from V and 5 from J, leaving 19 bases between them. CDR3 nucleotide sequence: TGTGCCAGCAGCCCTCCCGGGACAAAAAGTACTGAAGCTTTCTTT. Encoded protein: CASSPPGTKSTEAFF.

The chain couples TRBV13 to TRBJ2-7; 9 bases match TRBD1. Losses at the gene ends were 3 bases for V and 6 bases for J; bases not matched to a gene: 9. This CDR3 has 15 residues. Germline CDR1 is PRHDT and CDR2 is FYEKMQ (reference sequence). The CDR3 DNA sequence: TGTGCCAGCAGCTTCACAGGGGGCATAATCGGCGAGCAGTACTTC. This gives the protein CASSFTGGIIGEQYF.

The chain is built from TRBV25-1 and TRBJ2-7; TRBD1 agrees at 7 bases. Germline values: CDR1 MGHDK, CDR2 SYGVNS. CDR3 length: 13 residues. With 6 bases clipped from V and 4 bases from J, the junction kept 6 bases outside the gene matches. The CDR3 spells CASSQQGLYEQYF. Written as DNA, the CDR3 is TGTGCCAGCAGCCAACAGGGGTTGTACGAGCAGTACTTC.

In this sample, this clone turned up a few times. CDR3 coding DNA: TGTGCCAGCAGTGGCCAAAAGATTTATGAAAAACTGTTTTTT. It encodes CASSGQKIYEKLFF. The chain couples TRBV28 to TRBJ1-4; D is unclear. V was clipped by 5 bases and J by 6 bases, with 13 bases between them. Germline V CDR1 and CDR2: MDHEN, SYDVKM. The CDR3 covers 14 residues.

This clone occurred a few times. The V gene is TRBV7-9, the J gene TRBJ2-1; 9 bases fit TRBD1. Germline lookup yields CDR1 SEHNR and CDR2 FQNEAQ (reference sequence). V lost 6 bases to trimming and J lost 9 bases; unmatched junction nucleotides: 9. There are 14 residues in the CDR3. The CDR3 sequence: CASRLRTGEGEQFF. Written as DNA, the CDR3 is TGTGCCAGCAGACTAAGGACAGGGGAGGGTGAGCAGTTCTTC.

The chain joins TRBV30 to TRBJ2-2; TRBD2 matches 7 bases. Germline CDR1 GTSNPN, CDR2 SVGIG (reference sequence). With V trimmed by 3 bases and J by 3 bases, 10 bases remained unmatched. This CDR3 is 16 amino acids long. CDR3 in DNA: TGTGCCTGGAGCGGGCGGGGGACCCTCTACACCGGGGAGCTGTTTTTT. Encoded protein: CAWSGRGTLYTGELFF.

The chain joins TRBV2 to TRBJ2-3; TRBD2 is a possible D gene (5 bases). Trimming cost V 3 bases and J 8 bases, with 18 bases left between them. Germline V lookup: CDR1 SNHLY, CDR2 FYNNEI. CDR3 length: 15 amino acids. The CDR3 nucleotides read TGTGCCAGCAGTGATCCTAGCCTGGTGGCGACTACGCAGTATTTT. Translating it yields CASSDPSLVATTQYF.

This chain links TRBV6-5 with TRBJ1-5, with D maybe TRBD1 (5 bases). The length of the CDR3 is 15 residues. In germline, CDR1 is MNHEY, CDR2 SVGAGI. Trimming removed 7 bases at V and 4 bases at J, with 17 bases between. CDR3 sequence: CASTGGEGRNQPQHF. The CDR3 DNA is TGTGCCAGCACCGGGGGTGAGGGGAGGAATCAGCCCCAGCATTTT.

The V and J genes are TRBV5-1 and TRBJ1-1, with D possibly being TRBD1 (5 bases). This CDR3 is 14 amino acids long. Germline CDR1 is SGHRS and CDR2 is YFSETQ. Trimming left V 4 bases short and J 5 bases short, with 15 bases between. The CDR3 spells CASSTDSTRTEAFF. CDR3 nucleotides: TGCGCCAGCAGCACCGACAGTACGAGAACTGAAGCTTTCTTT.

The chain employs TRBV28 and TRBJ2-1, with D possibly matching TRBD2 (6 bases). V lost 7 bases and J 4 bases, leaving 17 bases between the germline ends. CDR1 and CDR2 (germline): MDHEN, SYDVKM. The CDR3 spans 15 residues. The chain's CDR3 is CASIKSAGRYNEQFF. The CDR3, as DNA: TGTGCCAGCATTAAGTCGGCGGGGCGTTACAATGAGCAGTTCTTC.

The CDR3 DNA is TGTGCCAGTAGTACGGACAGGGGTTCCTACGAGCAGTACTTC. It codes for CASSTDRGSYEQYF. V gene TRBV19 combines with J gene TRBJ2-7; 9 bases are a match to TRBD1. The trim removed 4 bases at V and 1 base at J, leaving 2 bases unmatched. The CDR3 extends over 14 amino acids. Germline V gene data show CDR1 as LNHDA and CDR2 as SQIVND (reference sequence).

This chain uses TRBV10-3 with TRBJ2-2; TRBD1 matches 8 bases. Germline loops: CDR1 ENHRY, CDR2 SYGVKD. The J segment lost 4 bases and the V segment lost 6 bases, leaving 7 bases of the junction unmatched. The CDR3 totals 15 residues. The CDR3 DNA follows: TGTGCCATCAGCCCCACAGGGGGATTCACCGGGGAGCTGTTTTTT. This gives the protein CAISPTGGFTGELFF.

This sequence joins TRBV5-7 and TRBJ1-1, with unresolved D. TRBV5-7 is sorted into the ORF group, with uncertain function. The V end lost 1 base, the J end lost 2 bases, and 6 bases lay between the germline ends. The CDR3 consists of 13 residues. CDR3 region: CASSLLSNTEAFF. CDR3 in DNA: TGTGCCAGCAGCTTGCTATCAAACACTGAAGCTTTCTTT.

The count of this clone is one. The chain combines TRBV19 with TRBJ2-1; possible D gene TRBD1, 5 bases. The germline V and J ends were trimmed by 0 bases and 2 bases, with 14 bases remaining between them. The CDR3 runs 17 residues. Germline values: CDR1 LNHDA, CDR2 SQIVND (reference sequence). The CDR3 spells CASSIDLTAPPYNEQFF. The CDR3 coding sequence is TGTGCCAGTAGTATAGATCTGACAGCCCCCCCCTACAATGAGCAGTTCTTC.

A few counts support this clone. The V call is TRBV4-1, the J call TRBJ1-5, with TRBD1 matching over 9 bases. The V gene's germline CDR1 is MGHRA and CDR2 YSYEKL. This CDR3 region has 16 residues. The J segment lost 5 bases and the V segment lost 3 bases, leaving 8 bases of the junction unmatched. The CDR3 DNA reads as TGCGCCAGCAGCCATTTGGGACAGGGCAGGGATCAGCCCCAGCATTTT. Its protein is CASSHLGQGRDQPQHF.